One and the same sample provided the 21 T cell receptor beta chains below, sequenced in a study of T cells expressing NK-cell markers. From the 5' RACE reads, TCRdb lists one entry per CDR3 protein and no DNA. This sample's clone table lists about 170,000 distinct CDR3 sequences. The sample was blood T cells: a sorted CD56 or NKG2C T cell subset, CD4+ or CD8+ T cells, or bulk PBMC T cells (not recorded which). These receptors all stem from a man aged 18-75 years in good health.

The rearrangement uses TRBV15 and TRBJ1-1; TCRdb proposes TRBD1, but this gene call is untestable without DNA. CDR3 length: 14 residues. Looked up from germline, CDR1 is LNHNV and CDR2 is YYDKDF (reference sequence). CDR3 loop: CATSRKGGNTEAFF.

The CDR3 loop reads CASSPAPLVNEQFF. The chain has TRBV7-8 and TRBJ2-1; TCRdb returns TRBD1, unconfirmable since there is no DNA. The CDR3 is 14 residues long. CDR1 is SGHVS and CDR2 is FQNEAQ in the germline V gene. Variable domain in full (rest from reference TRBV7-8 and TRBJ2-1): GAGVSQSPRYKVAKRGQDVALRCDPISGHVSLFWYQQALGQGPEFLTYFQNEAQLDKSGLPSDRFFAERPEGSVSTLKIQRTQQEDSAVYLCASSPAPLVNEQFFGPGTRLTVL.

The chain couples TRBV5-1 to TRBJ2-7; TCRdb indicates TRBD2, and absent DNA this call remains unverified. The germline V gene encodes CDR1 SGHRS and CDR2 YFSETQ. This CDR3 comprises 15 residues. The CDR3 spells CASSKTSGWAYEQYF.

The CDR3 spells CAIQADGYSYEQYF. This chain joins TRBV10-3 and TRBJ2-7. In germline, CDR1 is ENHRY, CDR2 SYGVKD. The length of the CDR3 is 14 residues.

The chain couples TRBV18 to TRBJ2-5; TCRdb gives TRBD1 as the D gene, but with no DNA this cannot be confirmed. This CDR3 contains 17 residues. Per the germline V gene, CDR1 is KGHSH and CDR2 is LQKENI. CDR3 in amino acids: CASSPPPGQGSRETQYF.

The chain employs TRBV5-6 and TRBJ2-1; checking the TCRdb D call of TRBD2 is not possible without DNA. The CDR3 sequence is 19 residues long. Germline CDR1 and CDR2: SGHDT and YYEEEE. CDR3 region: CASSLGVSGVGTRGNEQFF. Full variable domain (outside the CDR3, taken from reference TRBV5-6 and TRBJ2-1): DAGVTQSPTHLIKTRGQQVTLRCSPKSGHDTVSWYQQALGQGPQFIFQYYEEEERQRGNFPDRFSGHQFPNYSSELNVNALLLGDSALYLCASSLGVSGVGTRGNEQFFGPGTRLTVL.

V gene TRBV2 combines with J gene TRBJ1-2. This CDR3 is built from 14 residues. The V gene's germline CDR1 is SNHLY and CDR2 FYNNEI. The chain's CDR3 is CASSEVNANYGYTF. Together with reference TRBV2 and TRBJ1-2, the CDR3 gives the full variable domain: EPEVTQTPSHQVTQMGQEVILRCVPISNHLYFYWYRQILGQKVEFLVSFYNNEISEKSEIFDDQFSVERPDGSNFTLKIRSTKLEDSAMYFCASSEVNANYGYTFGSGTRLTVV.

CDR3 amino acids: CASSQDNAGTGLYGYTF. The chain links TRBV4-1 to TRBJ1-2; without DNA, the TCRdb call of TRBD1 cannot be checked. This CDR3 has 17 amino acids. CDR1 and CDR2 (germline): MGHRA, YSYEKL.

The chain's CDR3 is CATSETSNMFDTQYF. The chain joins TRBV24-1 to TRBJ2-3. The CDR3 is 15 residues long. Germline V gene sequence: CDR1 KGHDR, CDR2 SFDVKD.

The gene calls are TRBV28 and TRBJ2-1; TCRdb gives TRBD2 as the D gene, but with no DNA this cannot be confirmed. The germline V gene has CDR1 MDHEN and CDR2 SYDVKM. CDR3 length equals 17 residues. CDR3 sequence reads: CASSLRGLAGRWNEQFF.

The rearrangement joins TRBV11-2 to TRBJ1-2; TCRdb indicates TRBD1, and absent DNA this call remains unverified. The CDR3 runs 11 residues. CDR1 is SGHAT and CDR2 is FQNNGV in the germline V gene. CDR3 sequence reads: CASTGVRGYTF.

V gene TRBV5-6 combines with J gene TRBJ1-4; TCRdb's D call, TRBD1, is unchecked because there is no DNA. This CDR3 is 15 amino acids long. CDR1 SGHDT and CDR2 YYEEEE come from the germline V gene. This CDR3 is CASSSNRGLSEKLFF. The full variable domain, in which reference TRBV5-6 and TRBJ1-4 provide the parts outside the CDR3, is DAGVTQSPTHLIKTRGQQVTLRCSPKSGHDTVSWYQQALGQGPQFIFQYYEEEERQRGNFPDRFSGHQFPNYSSELNVNALLLGDSALYLCASSSNRGLSEKLFFGSGTQLSVL.

The chain uses TRBV15 and TRBJ2-7; TCRdb reports TRBD1, a call that lacks DNA to check it against. The CDR3 totals 12 residues. CDR1 is LNHNV and CDR2 is YYDKDF in the germline V gene (reference sequence). CDR3 region: CATRGVHYEQYF.

The gene calls are TRBV29-1 and TRBJ2-7. Germline V CDR1 and CDR2: SQVTM, ANQGSEA. This CDR3 comprises 13 residues. The CDR3 loop reads CSATTGGLYEQYF.

The chain links TRBV14 to TRBJ2-5; TCRdb's D call, TRBD1, is unchecked because there is no DNA. This CDR3 spans 15 amino acids. Looked up from germline, CDR1 is SGHDN and CDR2 is FVKESK. CDR3 sequence reads: CASSQDSRWQETQYF. The full variable domain, completed using reference TRBV14 and TRBJ2-5, is EAGVTQFPSHSVIEKGQTVTLRCDPISGHDNLYWYRRVMGKEIKFLLHFVKESKQDESGMPNNRFLAERTGGTYSTLKVQPAELEDSGVYFCASSQDSRWQETQYFGPGTRLLVL.

CDR3 protein: CASSPPGSPKIVAQYF. The chain couples TRBV12-3 or TRBV12-4 to TRBJ2-5; TCRdb picks TRBD1, but there is no DNA to check that call. This CDR3 contains 16 residues.

The CDR3 protein is CSAWDSQETQYF. This chain joins TRBV20-1 and TRBJ2-5; as DNA is missing, the TRBD1 call by TCRdb cannot be tested. Looked up from germline, CDR1 is DFQATT and CDR2 is SNEGSKA (reference sequence). The CDR3 has 12 amino acids.

V usage is TRBV6-1 and J usage is TRBJ1-5; TCRdb selects TRBD1, and the lack of DNA leaves this call unchecked. The CDR3 has 14 amino acids. Germline V CDR1 and CDR2: MNHNS, SASEGT. The CDR3 sequence: CASSRPGSNQPQHF.

The genes are TRBV20-1 and TRBJ2-2; TCRdb outputs TRBD1, but without DNA this stays unchecked. Germline assignment: CDR1 DFQATT and CDR2 SNEGSKA (reference sequence). The CDR3 length is 15 residues. The CDR3 reads CSARSFRGSTGELFF.

The chain links TRBV11-1 to TRBJ1-2; TCRdb's D call of TRBD1 is untestable without DNA. This CDR3 contains 21 residues. Germline values: CDR1 SGHAT, CDR2 FQDESV (reference sequence). The CDR3 protein is CASSPAILRDTKPLGEYGYTF.

The chain is built from TRBV24-1 and TRBJ1-2; TCRdb names TRBD1, which stays unverified in the absence of DNA. CDR3 length: 15 amino acids. Germline loops: CDR1 KGHDR, CDR2 SFDVKD. CDR3 sequence reads: CATSDMDRGGGGYTF.